This T cell receptor beta chain originates from a study of blood T cell repertoires in COVID-19. J gave up 6 bases and V 3 bases, and 6 bases lay outside the gene matches. Germline-derived CDR1 and CDR2 are SGHRS and YFSETQ. The CDR3 is made up of 14 amino acids. Some clones are missing from TCRdb's copy, which holds only in-frame ones; the method was immunoSEQ multiplex PCR. The repertoire holds just over 350,000 clones, with roughly 90% as singletons. Sequencing used PBMCs or T cells enriched from blood (not recorded which). The clonotype comes from a woman aged 25-40 years who had recovered from COVID-19. The chain carries TRBV5-1 and TRBJ1-5; 7 nucleotides align to TRBD1. CDR3 in DNA: TGCGCCAGCAGCTACGAGACAGGGACTCAGCCCCAGCATTTT. This sequence encodes CASSYETGTQPQHF.